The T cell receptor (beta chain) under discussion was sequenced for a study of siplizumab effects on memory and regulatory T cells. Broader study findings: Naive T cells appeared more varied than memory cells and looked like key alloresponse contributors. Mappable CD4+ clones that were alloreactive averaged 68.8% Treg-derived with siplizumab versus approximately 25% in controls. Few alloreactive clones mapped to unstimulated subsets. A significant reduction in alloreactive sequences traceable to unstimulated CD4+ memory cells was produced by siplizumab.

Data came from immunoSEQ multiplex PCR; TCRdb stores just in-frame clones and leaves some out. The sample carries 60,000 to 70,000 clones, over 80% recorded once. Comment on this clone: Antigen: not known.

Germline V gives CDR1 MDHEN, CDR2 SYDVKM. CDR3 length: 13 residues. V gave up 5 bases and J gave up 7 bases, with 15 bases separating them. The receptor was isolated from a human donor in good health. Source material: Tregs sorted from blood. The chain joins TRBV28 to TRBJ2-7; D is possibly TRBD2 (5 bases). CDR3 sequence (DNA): TGTGCCAGCAGTCCGCCCCGGGATACGGAGCAGTACTTC. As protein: CASSPPRDTEQYF.